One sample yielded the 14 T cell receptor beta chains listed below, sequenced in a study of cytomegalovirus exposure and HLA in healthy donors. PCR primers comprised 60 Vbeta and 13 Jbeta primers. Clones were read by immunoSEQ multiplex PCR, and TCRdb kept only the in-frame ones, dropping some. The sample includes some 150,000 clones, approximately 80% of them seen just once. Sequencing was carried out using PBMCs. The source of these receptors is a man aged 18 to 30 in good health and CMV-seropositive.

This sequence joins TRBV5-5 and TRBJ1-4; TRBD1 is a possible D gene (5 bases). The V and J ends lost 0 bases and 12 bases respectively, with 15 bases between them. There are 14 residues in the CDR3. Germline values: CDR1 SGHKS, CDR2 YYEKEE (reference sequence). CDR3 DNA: TGTGCCAGCAGCTTGGTCTCGTGGGGCAGGGAACTGTTTTTT. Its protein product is CASSLVSWGRELFF.

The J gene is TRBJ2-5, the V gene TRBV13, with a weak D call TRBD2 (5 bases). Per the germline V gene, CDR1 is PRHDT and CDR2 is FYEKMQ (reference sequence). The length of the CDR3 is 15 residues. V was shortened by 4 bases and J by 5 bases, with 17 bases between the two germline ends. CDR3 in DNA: TGTGCCAGCAGCTCCTCGGACTGGGCCGCGGAGACCCAGTACTTC. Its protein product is CASSSSDWAAETQYF.

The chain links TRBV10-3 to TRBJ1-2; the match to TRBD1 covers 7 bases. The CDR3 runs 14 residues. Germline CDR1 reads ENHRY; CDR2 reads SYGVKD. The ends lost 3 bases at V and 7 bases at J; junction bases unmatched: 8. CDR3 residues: CAISDTEGAVGYTF. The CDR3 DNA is TGTGCCATCAGTGATACTGAGGGGGCCGTTGGCTACACCTTC.

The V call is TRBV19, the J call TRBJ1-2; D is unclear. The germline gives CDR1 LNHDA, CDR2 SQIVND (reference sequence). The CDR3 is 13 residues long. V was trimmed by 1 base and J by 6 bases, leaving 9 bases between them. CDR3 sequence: CASSIAGGHGYTF. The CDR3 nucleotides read TGTGCCAGTAGTATAGCAGGAGGCCATGGCTACACCTTC.

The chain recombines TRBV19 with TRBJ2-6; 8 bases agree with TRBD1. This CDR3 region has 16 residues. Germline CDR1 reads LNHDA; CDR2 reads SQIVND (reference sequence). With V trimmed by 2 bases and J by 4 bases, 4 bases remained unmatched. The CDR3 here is CASSIKQGAGANVLTF. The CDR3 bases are TGTGCCAGTAGTATAAAGCAGGGGGCGGGGGCCAACGTCCTGACTTTC.

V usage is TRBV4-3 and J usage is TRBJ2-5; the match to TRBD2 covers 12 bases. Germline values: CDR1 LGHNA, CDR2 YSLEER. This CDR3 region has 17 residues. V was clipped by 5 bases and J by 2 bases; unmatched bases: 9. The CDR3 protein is CASSRRLAGVFQETQYF. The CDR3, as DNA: TGCGCCAGCAGCAGGAGACTAGCGGGAGTCTTTCAAGAGACCCAGTACTTC.

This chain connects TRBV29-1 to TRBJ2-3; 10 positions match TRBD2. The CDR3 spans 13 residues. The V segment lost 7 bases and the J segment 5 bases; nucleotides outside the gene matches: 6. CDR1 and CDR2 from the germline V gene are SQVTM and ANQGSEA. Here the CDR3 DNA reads TGCAGCGGAAAACTAGCGGGGCAAGATACGCAGTATTTT. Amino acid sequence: CSGKLAGQDTQYF.

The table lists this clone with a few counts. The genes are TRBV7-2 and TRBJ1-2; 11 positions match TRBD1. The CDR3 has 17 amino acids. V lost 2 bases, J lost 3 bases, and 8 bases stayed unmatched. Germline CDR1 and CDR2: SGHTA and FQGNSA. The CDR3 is CASSLTRGQGVYYGYTF. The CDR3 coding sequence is TGTGCCAGCAGCTTAACAAGGGGACAGGGGGTATACTATGGCTACACCTTC.

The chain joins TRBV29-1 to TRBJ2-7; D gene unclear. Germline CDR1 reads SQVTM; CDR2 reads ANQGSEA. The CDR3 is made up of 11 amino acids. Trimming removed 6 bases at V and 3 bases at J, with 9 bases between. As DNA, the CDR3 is TGCAGCGTGGAGATTGACTACGAGCAGTACTTC. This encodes CSVEIDYEQYF.

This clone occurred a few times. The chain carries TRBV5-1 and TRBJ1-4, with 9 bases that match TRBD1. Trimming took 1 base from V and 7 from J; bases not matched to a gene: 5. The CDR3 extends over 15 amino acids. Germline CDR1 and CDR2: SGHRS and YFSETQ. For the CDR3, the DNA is TGCGCCAGCAGCTTGACGGGACAGGGCAGTGAAAAACTGTTTTTT. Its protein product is CASSLTGQGSEKLFF.

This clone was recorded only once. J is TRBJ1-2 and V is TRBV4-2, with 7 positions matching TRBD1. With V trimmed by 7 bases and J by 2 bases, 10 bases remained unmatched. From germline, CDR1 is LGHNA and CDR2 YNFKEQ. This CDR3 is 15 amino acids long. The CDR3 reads CASTPKEQGNYGYTF. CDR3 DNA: TGTGCCAGCACTCCTAAAGAACAGGGGAACTATGGCTACACCTTC.

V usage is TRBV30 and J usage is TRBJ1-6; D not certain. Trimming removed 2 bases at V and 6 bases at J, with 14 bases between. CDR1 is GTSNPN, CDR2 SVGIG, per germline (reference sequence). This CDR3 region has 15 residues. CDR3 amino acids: CAWSPVNGGNSPLHF. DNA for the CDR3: TGTGCCTGGAGTCCCGTCAACGGCGGTAATTCACCCCTCCACTTT.

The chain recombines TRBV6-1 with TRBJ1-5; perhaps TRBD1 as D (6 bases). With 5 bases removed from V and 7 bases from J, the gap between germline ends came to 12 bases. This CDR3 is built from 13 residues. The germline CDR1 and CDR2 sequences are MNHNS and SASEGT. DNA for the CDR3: TGTGCCAGCAGTTCCTCGCAGGGGCAGCCCCAGCATTTT. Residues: CASSSSQGQPQHF.

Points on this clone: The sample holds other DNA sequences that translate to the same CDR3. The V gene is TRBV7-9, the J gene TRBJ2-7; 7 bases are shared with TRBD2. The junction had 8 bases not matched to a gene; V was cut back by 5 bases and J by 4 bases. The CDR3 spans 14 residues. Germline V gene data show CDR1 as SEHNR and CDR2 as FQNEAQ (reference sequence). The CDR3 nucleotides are TGTGCCAGCAGCCTGGGGGGGAGAGGTTACGAGCAGTACTTC. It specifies CASSLGGRGYEQYF.